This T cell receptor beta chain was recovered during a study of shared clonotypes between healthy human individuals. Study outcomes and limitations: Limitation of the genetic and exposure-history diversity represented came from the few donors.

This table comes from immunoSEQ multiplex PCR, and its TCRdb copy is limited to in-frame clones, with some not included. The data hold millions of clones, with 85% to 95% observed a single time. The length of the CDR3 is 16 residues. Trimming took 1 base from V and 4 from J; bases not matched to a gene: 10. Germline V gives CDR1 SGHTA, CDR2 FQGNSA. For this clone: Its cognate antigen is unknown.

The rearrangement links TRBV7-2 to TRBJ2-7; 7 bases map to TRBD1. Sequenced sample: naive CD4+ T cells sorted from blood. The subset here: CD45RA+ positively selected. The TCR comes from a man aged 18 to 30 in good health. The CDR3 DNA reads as TGTGCCAGCAGCTTAGTGGGGACAGCTACAATTTACGAGCAGTACTTC. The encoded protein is CASSLVGTATIYEQYF.